This T cell receptor beta chain was retrieved from a study of cytomegalovirus exposure and HLA in healthy donors. Study in general: Of around 400 genotyped donors, around 80% grouped in the Caucasian-associated ancestry cluster.

This clone was found once. Its antigen is currently unknown. One end of the junction varies from germline; a read error may be responsible. Study findings and constraints: Generally TCR sequences proved uncommon, though certain public TCRs appeared in numerous donors. The listing of about 150 TCR beta chains classed them as cytomegalovirus-associated.

Germline V gives CDR1 SEHNR, CDR2 FQNEAQ (reference sequence). This CDR3 has 16 amino acids. Primers for the PCR totalled 60 Vbeta and 13 Jbeta. Only in-frame clones appear in the TCRdb table, and some are missing; sequencing was by immunoSEQ multiplex PCR. The sample shows 60,000 to 85,000 clones, around 65% of them seen only once. The sample comprised PBMCs. The clonotype originates from a man aged 55 to 69 in good health and CMV-seropositive. The V and J genes are TRBV7-9 and TRBJ2-7; 9 bases align to TRBD1. Here the CDR3 reads CSSSLGPGTGTYEQYF. The CDR3 bases are TGTTCCAGCAGCTTAGGACCCGGGACAGGGACCTACGAGCAGTACTTC.